These T cell receptor beta chains were read from a single sample in a study of a mutant IDH1 vaccine in newly diagnosed glioma. The table came from immunoSEQ multiplex PCR; TCRdb's copy has only in-frame clones and leaves some out. The sample gives 40,000 to 45,000 clones, around 81% of which show up once; roughly 4.5% is in the top ten. Their target antigens are unknown. The material sequenced was PBMCs, taken from a glioma patient whose treatment included an IDH1 peptide vaccine. These receptors all stem from a woman aged 40 to 49 with glioma. Some clones in this sample may be carry-over from other donors' samples. Both conserved end residues are part of each CDR3. D genes are given only for firm matches. Size tells how often a clone was seen (once, few, many) or the class of an expanded clone, and some rows leave it out.

size	V	J	D	CDR3	DNA
-	TRBV6-1	TRBJ1-3	TRBD1	CASSERQGSGNTIYF	TGTGCCAGCAGTGAACGACAGGGCTCTGGAAACACCATATATTTT
-	TRBV18	TRBJ2-1	TRBD2	CASSVAGDYNEQFF	TGTGCCAGCTCAGTAGCGGGAGACTACAATGAGCAGTTCTTC
-	TRBV10-3	TRBJ2-5	TRBD2	CAISGNGGGGKGAQYF	TGTGCCATCAGTGGGAATGGCGGGGGGGGAAAGGGAGCCCAGTACTTC
-	TRBV4-3	TRBJ2-7	-	CASSPPQGWYF	TGCGCCAGCAGCCCCCCGCAGGGCTGGTACTTC
-	TRBV9	TRBJ2-5	TRBD1	CASSVGLRTGVKTQYF	TGTGCCAGCAGCGTTGGACTCAGGACAGGGGTTAAGACCCAGTACTTC
-	TRBV4-3	TRBJ2-7	TRBD1	CASSRHRGRSYEQYF	TGCGCCAGCAGCCGCCACAGGGGGCGTAGCTACGAGCAGTACTTC
-	TRBV6-1	TRBJ2-7	TRBD1	CASSLNRGNYEQYF	TGTGCCAGCAGCCTGAACAGGGGAAACTACGAGCAGTACTTC
-	TRBV7-9	TRBJ1-2	-	CASSLGQALTYGYTF	TGTGCCAGCAGCCTTGGGCAGGCCCTTACCTATGGCTACACCTTC
-	TRBV7-9	TRBJ1-3	-	CASSLGTAGNTIYF	TGTGCCAGCAGCTTAGGGACTGCGGGAAACACCATATATTTT
-	TRBV10-3	TRBJ1-1	-	CAAGVNTASEAFF	TGTGCTGCCGGGGTCAACACCGCCTCTGAAGCTTTCTTT
-	TRBV2	TRBJ2-1	-	CASTDLGQWTYNEQFF	TGTGCCAGCACCGATCTAGGGCAGTGGACATACAATGAGCAGTTCTTC
few	TRBV5-1	TRBJ1-5	TRBD1	CASSLTGAGGNQPQHF	TGCGCCAGCAGCTTGACGGGGGCAGGGGGGAATCAGCCCCAGCATTTT
-	TRBV9	TRBJ2-3	TRBD2	CASSPPRSGSRDTQYF	TGTGCCAGCAGCCCCCCGCGGAGCGGGAGTAGAGATACGCAGTATTTT
-	TRBV9	TRBJ2-5	-	CASSVGGKYQETQYF	TGTGCCAGCAGCGTAGGAGGGAAATACCAAGAGACCCAGTACTTC
-	TRBV29-1	TRBJ2-2	-	CSVVLWGRGSGELFF	TGCAGCGTTGTACTTTGGGGGAGAGGGTCCGGGGAGCTGTTTTTT
-	TRBV5-5	TRBJ2-5	-	CASSLATETQYF	TGTGCCAGCAGCTTGGCCACAGAGACCCAGTACTTC
-	TRBV19	TRBJ2-7	-	CASSMGAPYEQYF	TGTGCCAGTAGTATGGGGGCCCCCTACGAGCAGTACTTC
-	TRBV6-5	TRBJ2-3	-	CASSYQTGDTQYF	TGTGCCAGCAGTTACCAAACAGGGGATACGCAGTATTTT
-	TRBV5-6	TRBJ2-3	-	CASSEKQQDTQYF	TGTGCCAGCAGCGAGAAACAACAAGATACGCAGTATTTT
-	TRBV10-3	TRBJ2-7	-	CAIRGRGTGSYEQYF	TGTGCCATCAGGGGGCGAGGGACGGGTTCCTACGAGCAGTACTTC
-	TRBV5-1	TRBJ2-2	-	CASSSWGGSGTGELFF	TGCGCCAGCAGCTCATGGGGTGGAAGCGGCACCGGGGAGCTGTTTTTT
-	TRBV7-8	TRBJ2-2	TRBD2	CASSPLAGGRELFF	TGTGCCAGCAGCCCTCTAGCGGGGGGGAGGGAGCTGTTTTTT
-	TRBV5-1	TRBJ1-1	-	CASSLIGQNTEAFF	TGCGCCAGCAGCTTGATAGGTCAGAACACTGAAGCTTTCTTT
-	TRBV7-9	TRBJ1-3	-	CASSSALSGNTIYF	TGTGCCAGCAGCTCTGCCCTATCTGGAAACACCATATATTTT
-	TRBV7-9	TRBJ2-3	TRBD2	CASSFGLAGSSDTQYF	TGTGCCAGCAGCTTCGGACTAGCGGGAAGCAGCGATACGCAGTATTTT
-	TRBV6-4	TRBJ1-1	TRBD1	CASSAGTGAGTEAFF	TGTGCCAGCAGTGCCGGGACAGGGGCCGGCACTGAAGCTTTCTTT
-	TRBV7-8	TRBJ1-1	-	CASSDPGTGWNTEAFF	TGTGCCAGCAGCGACCCCGGGACCGGATGGAACACTGAAGCTTTCTTT
-	TRBV5-1	TRBJ2-7	-	CASSLEGVGEQYF	TGCGCCAGCAGCTTGGAGGGAGTAGGCGAGCAGTACTTC